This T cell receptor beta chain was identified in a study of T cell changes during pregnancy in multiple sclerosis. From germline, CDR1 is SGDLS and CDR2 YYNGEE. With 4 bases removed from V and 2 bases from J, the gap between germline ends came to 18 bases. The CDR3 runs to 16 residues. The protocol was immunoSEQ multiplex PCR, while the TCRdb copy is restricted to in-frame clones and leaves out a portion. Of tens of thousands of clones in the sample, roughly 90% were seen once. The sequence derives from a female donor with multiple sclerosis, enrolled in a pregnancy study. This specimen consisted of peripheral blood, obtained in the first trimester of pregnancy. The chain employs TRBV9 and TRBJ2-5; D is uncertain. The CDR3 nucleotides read TGTGCCAGCAGCTCCACCTCAGTTTCTAGTCAAGAGACCCAGTACTTC. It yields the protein CASSSTSVSSQETQYF.